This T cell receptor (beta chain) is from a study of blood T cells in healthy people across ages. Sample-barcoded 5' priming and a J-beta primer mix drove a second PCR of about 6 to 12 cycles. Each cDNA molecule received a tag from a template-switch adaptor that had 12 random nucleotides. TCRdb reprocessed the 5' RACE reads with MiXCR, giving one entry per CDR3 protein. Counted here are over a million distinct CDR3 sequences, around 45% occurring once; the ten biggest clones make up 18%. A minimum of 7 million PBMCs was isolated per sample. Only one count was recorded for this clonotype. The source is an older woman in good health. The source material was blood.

CDR3: CASSLARQGMGEQYF. For the CDR3, the DNA is TGCGCCAGCAGCTTGGCGCGACAGGGGATGGGTGAGCAGTACTTC. This chain connects TRBV5-1 to TRBJ2-5; 8 positions agree with TRBD1. The V gene end was trimmed by 0 bases and the J gene end by 11 bases; junction bases not matched to a gene: 12. This CDR3 comprises 15 residues. The germline V gene encodes CDR1 SGHRS and CDR2 YFSETQ.